The T cell receptor (beta chain) under discussion was sequenced for a study of T cell responses to AZD1222 COVID-19 vaccine (TCRdb year 2021). Looking at the study overall: Because spike-specific TCR depth and breadth did not differ between the two schedules, AZD1222 recipients who got a second dose at roughly 4 weeks were pooled with those who got a second dose at roughly 12 weeks. A total of 233 trial participants underwent TCR sequencing, of whom about 210 had received two doses of AZD1222 and 26 had received two doses of the MenACWY control vaccine. Trial participants were enrolled by age into 18-55, 56-69 and 70-plus year subgroups, with about 150, 28 and 57 TCR-sequenced participants respectively.

The CDR3 regions of human TCRbeta chains were analyzed by immunosequencing. The original methods were these. Repertoire TCRs were checked for matches against a reference library of SARS-CoV-2-specific TCRs that had been generated using the MIRA antigen-specificity platform. Breadth was defined as the fraction of unique TCRs that were SARS-CoV-2-associated. Depth was defined as the fraction of total T cells that were SARS-CoV-2-associated. Using the MIRA data, each spike-specific TCR was mapped to the spike region that the TCR reacts to and placed in a CD4 or CD8 class. Log10-transformed breadth and depth values were compared by one-way ANOVA with Sidak's multiple comparisons tests. In its TCRdb copy, this immuneACCESS table keeps in-frame sequences only and misses some clones. Where compared with another copy, unresolved V genes explain less than half of these, and the others have no known cause. V and J calls and clone size are copied from that table; D and trimming were computed from the DNA. The sample contains around 130,000 clones, more than 80% of them found a single time. Roughly 5.7% of the sample is held by the ten biggest clonotypes.

Details on this clone: The antigen it recognizes is unknown. No base quality values were provided; no much bigger clone lies one nucleotide off.

What the authors observed across the whole study: Reportedly, almost half of the unique spike-specific TCRs recognized epitopes lying outside the regions that are mutated in the B.1.351 and B.1.1.7 variants. Conclusions about previously exposed vaccinees are limited, since just 6 or 7 AZD1222 recipients were seropositive for SARS-CoV-2 at baseline. No day 14 peak-response samples were available, so repertoires were characterized only after the peak T cell response. The 56-69-year group was small, and its depth increase did not reach significance, likely because of low power. Vaccine-associated CD4 TCRs spanned the whole spike protein, with dominant responses in regions 160-218 and 743-854. After two AZD1222 doses, spike-specific TCR breadth and depth were significantly higher than at day 0 and than in MenACWY recipients. Most participants were white British and females outnumbered males, and the authors suggested that clonal diversity may have been underestimated.

The meaning of the sample's time point label: baseline before first vaccination. Samples from vaccinated people were obtained from the UK trials COV001 and COV002, which included a single-blind randomized controlled phase 2/3 trial of AZD1222 (ChAdOx1 nCoV-19) in healthy adults. Trial participant PBMC samples were collected at day 0 and day 28 after the second dose for TCRbeta chain sequencing. The TCR was taken from an adult in good health. The sequencing used peripheral blood, collected on day 0 of AZD1222 vaccination.

The DNA is as follows: TGCAGCGTTGCGTCTCCCCCCTCCCTGGAGACCCAGTACTTC. Its protein product is CSVASPPSLETQYF. The sequence is built from TRBV29-1 and TRBJ2-5, with no D gene named confidently. According to the germline V gene, CDR1 reads SQVTM and CDR2 reads ANQGSEA. V is pared back by 4 bases and J by 5 bases, with 17 bases lying between the germline termini. The CDR3 runs 14 residues from the cysteine to the phenylalanine. Here the CDR3 DNA is all that survives: 42 bases in frame from base 1.